This is a list of T cell receptor beta chains from one sample in a study of T cells in Graves' hyperthyroidism and ophthalmopathy. A single record per CDR3 protein comes from TCRdb applying MiXCR to the multiplex PCR reads. The sample includes about 59,000 distinct CDR3 sequences, 53% of them seen just once. The sample consisted of blood. The receptors derive from a woman aged 60 to 75 with Graves' ophthalmopathy. Both conserved end residues are part of each CDR3. The order of the fields is CDR3 protein, CDR3 DNA, J gene, D gene, V gene, clone size, CDR3 length. The D gene is left open where the match is weak. Clone size is shown for a subset of rows, as once, few, many or a class of expanded clone.

CDR3: CSVLSAVGGYTF
DNA: TGCAGCGTTCTGAGTGCCGTTGGGGGCTACACCTTC
J: TRBJ1-2
D: -
V: TRBV29-1
size: few
length: 12

CDR3: CATSGPQGGEANQPQHF
DNA: TGTGCCACCAGTGGCCCCCAAGGAGGGGAAGCCAATCAGCCCCAGCATTTT
J: TRBJ1-5
D: -
V: TRBV24-1
size: many
length: 17

CDR3: CASRRPGYENEQHF
DNA: TGTGCCAGCAGGCGCCCCGGATACGAAAACGAGCAGCACTTC
J: TRBJ2-7
D: -
V: TRBV6-1
size: -
length: 14

CDR3: CASSFRQNNEQFF
DNA: TGTGCCAGCAGCTTTAGACAGAACAATGAGCAGTTCTTC
J: TRBJ2-1
D: -
V: TRBV7-9
size: many
length: 13

CDR3: CASSSSSRYTGELFF
DNA: TGTGCCAGCAGCTCATCCTCACGCTACACCGGGGAGCTGTTTTTT
J: TRBJ2-2
D: -
V: TRBV7-2
size: -
length: 15

CDR3: CASGGRSSYNEQFF
DNA: TGTGCCAGCGGTGGGAGGAGCTCCTACAATGAGCAGTTCTTC
J: TRBJ2-1
D: -
V: TRBV6-2/TRBV6-3
size: many
length: 14

CDR3: CATSDNFNEQFF
DNA: TGTGCCACGTCGGACAACTTCAATGAGCAGTTCTTC
J: TRBJ2-1
D: -
V: TRBV24-1
size: medium-sized
length: 12

CDR3: CASSPTGTSDETQYF
DNA: TGTGCCAGTAGTCCGACAGGGACTAGTGATGAGACCCAGTACTTC
J: TRBJ2-5
D: -
V: TRBV19
size: few
length: 15

CDR3: CSASPTGEQPQYF
DNA: TGCAGTGCTAGTCCAACAGGGGAACAGCCCCAGTACTTC
J: TRBJ2-5
D: TRBD1
V: TRBV20-1
size: -
length: 13

CDR3: CASSVGGPNSYNEQFF
DNA: TGTGCCAGCAGCGTAGGGGGACCGAACTCCTACAATGAGCAGTTCTTC
J: TRBJ2-1
D: -
V: TRBV9
size: many
length: 16

CDR3: CSTSPGLARQYF
DNA: TGCAGTACCAGCCCGGGACTAGCGAGGCAGTACTTC
J: TRBJ2-7
D: TRBD2
V: TRBV20-1
size: few
length: 12

CDR3: CASSGAGTGTTGELFF
DNA: TGTGCCAGCAGTGGGGCCGGGACAGGGACCACCGGGGAGCTGTTTTTT
J: TRBJ2-2
D: TRBD1
V: TRBV25-1
size: -
length: 16

CDR3: CSARRRPGAGELFF
DNA: TGCAGTGCTAGAAGGCGACCAGGGGCCGGGGAGCTGTTTTTT
J: TRBJ2-2
D: -
V: TRBV20-1
size: once
length: 14

CDR3: CASRDRLSGANVLTF
DNA: TGTGCCAGCAGGGACAGGCTCTCTGGGGCCAACGTCCTGACTTTC
J: TRBJ2-6
D: TRBD1
V: TRBV28
size: many
length: 15

CDR3: CASSTTGGNYGYTF
DNA: TGTGCCAGCAGTACAACGGGGGGGAACTATGGCTACACCTTC
J: TRBJ1-2
D: -
V: TRBV6-6
size: -
length: 14

CDR3: CASSVGAAGGLETQYF
DNA: TGTGCCAGCAGCGTAGGAGCGGCGGGAGGTTTGGAGACCCAGTACTTC
J: TRBJ2-5
D: TRBD2
V: TRBV9
size: once
length: 16

CDR3: CASSFQQDSNQPQHF
DNA: TGTGCCAGCAGTTTCCAGCAGGATAGCAATCAGCCCCAGCATTTT
J: TRBJ1-5
D: -
V: TRBV12-3/TRBV12-4
size: many
length: 15

CDR3: CASSQPTGSFYEQYF
DNA: TGTGCCAGCAGCCAACCGACAGGGTCTTTCTACGAGCAGTACTTC
J: TRBJ2-7
D: TRBD1
V: TRBV7-9
size: once
length: 15

CDR3: CSARDSGAGTYEQYF
DNA: TGCAGTGCTAGAGATTCGGGGGCGGGGACCTACGAGCAGTACTTC
J: TRBJ2-7
D: -
V: TRBV20-1
size: -
length: 15

CDR3: CASSLRFSNQPQHF
DNA: TGTGCCAGCAGTTTACGGTTTAGCAATCAGCCCCAGCATTTT
J: TRBJ1-5
D: -
V: TRBV12-3/TRBV12-4
size: many
length: 14

CDR3: CASSSENTGELFF
DNA: TGTGCCAGCAGTTCAGAAAACACCGGGGAGCTGTTTTTT
J: TRBJ2-2
D: -
V: TRBV6-4
size: many
length: 13

CDR3: CAISEGTDPNEKLFF
DNA: TGTGCCATCAGTGAGGGGACAGACCCTAATGAAAAACTGTTTTTT
J: TRBJ1-4
D: TRBD1
V: TRBV10-3
size: -
length: 15

CDR3: CASRSEGTGELFF
DNA: TGTGCCAGCAGGTCAGAAGGTACCGGGGAGCTGTTTTTT
J: TRBJ2-2
D: -
V: TRBV2
size: many
length: 13

CDR3: CASSRRVGVHNEQFF
DNA: TGTGCCAGCAGCCGCCGGGTAGGGGTCCACAATGAGCAGTTCTTC
J: TRBJ2-1
D: -
V: TRBV5-6
size: -
length: 15

CDR3: CASSLGGSQTQQYF
DNA: TGTGCCAGCAGCTTAGGCGGCAGTCAGACCCAGCAGTACTTC
J: TRBJ2-7
D: -
V: TRBV7-6
size: many
length: 14

CDR3: CASSLYSSGRTTGELFF
DNA: TGTGCCAGCAGTTTATATTCTAGCGGGAGAACCACCGGGGAGCTGTTTTTT
J: TRBJ2-2
D: TRBD2
V: TRBV27
size: -
length: 17

CDR3: CASSLKLGSYTF
DNA: TGTGCCAGCAGTCTTAAATTGGGGAGCTACACCTTC
J: TRBJ1-2
D: -
V: TRBV6-5
size: many
length: 12

CDR3: CSARIGTIETGELFF
DNA: TGCAGTGCTAGGATCGGGACTATTGAAACCGGGGAGCTGTTTTTT
J: TRBJ2-2
D: TRBD2
V: TRBV20-1
size: medium-sized
length: 15

CDR3: CASSFLRGRWDEQFF
DNA: TGTGCCAGCAGCTTTCTCAGGGGGCGCTGGGATGAGCAGTTCTTC
J: TRBJ2-1
D: TRBD1
V: TRBV5-6
size: many
length: 15

CDR3: CASRADRVDGYTF
DNA: TGTGCCAGCAGAGCGGACAGGGTGGATGGCTACACCTTC
J: TRBJ1-2
D: TRBD1
V: TRBV6-1
size: many
length: 13

CDR3: CASRDGTSGTDTQYF
DNA: TGTGCCAGCCGCGACGGGACTAGCGGCACAGATACGCAGTATTTT
J: TRBJ2-3
D: TRBD2
V: TRBV19
size: many
length: 15

CDR3: CASSGGAGETQYF
DNA: TGTGCCAGCAGTGGGGGGGCGGGGGAGACCCAGTACTTC
J: TRBJ2-5
D: -
V: TRBV9
size: -
length: 13

CDR3: CASSDTGTSGYNEQFF
DNA: TGTGCCAGCAGTGACACCGGGACTAGCGGATACAATGAGCAGTTCTTC
J: TRBJ2-1
D: TRBD2
V: TRBV25-1
size: medium-sized
length: 16

CDR3: CASVGVWRRGAEAFF
DNA: TGTGCCAGCGTGGGGGTGTGGCGTCGGGGGGCTGAAGCTTTCTTT
J: TRBJ1-1
D: -
V: TRBV6-5
size: many
length: 15

CDR3: CASSVDRVDEQYF
DNA: TGTGCCAGCAGCGTGGACAGGGTGGACGAGCAGTACTTC
J: TRBJ2-7
D: TRBD1
V: TRBV9
size: many
length: 13

CDR3: CSARDLGTGFYEQYF
DNA: TGCAGTGCTAGAGATCTCGGGACAGGGTTTTACGAGCAGTACTTC
J: TRBJ2-7
D: TRBD1
V: TRBV20-1
size: many
length: 15

CDR3: CASRQGEKLFF
DNA: TGTGCCAGTAGGCAGGGTGAAAAACTGTTTTTT
J: TRBJ1-4
D: -
V: TRBV19
size: -
length: 11

CDR3: CASTFGWGGNNEQLF
DNA: TGTGCCAGCACTTTTGGGTGGGGAGGGAATAATGAGCAGTTGTTC
J: TRBJ2-1
D: TRBD2
V: TRBV9
size: once
length: 15

CDR3: CSARDSGGGSPLHF
DNA: TGCAGTGCTAGAGACTCAGGGGGCGGTTCACCCCTCCACTTT
J: TRBJ1-6
D: TRBD1
V: TRBV20-1
size: -
length: 14

CDR3: CASRKGQGWANVLTF
DNA: TGTGCCAGCAGAAAGGGGCAGGGCTGGGCCAACGTCCTGACTTTC
J: TRBJ2-6
D: -
V: TRBV12-3/TRBV12-4
size: -
length: 15

CDR3: CASRGLAGGLLGQYF
DNA: TGTGCCAGCAGAGGACTAGCGGGGGGACTACTTGGGCAGTATTTT
J: TRBJ2-3
D: TRBD2
V: TRBV7-8
size: -
length: 15

CDR3: CSARKTASALHSPLHF
DNA: TGCAGTGCTAGAAAGACAGCCTCCGCGCTCCATTCACCCCTCCACTTT
J: TRBJ1-6
D: -
V: TRBV20-1
size: medium-sized
length: 16

CDR3: CSARGWTSERELFF
DNA: TGCAGTGCTAGAGGGTGGACTAGCGAGAGGGAGCTGTTTTTT
J: TRBJ2-2
D: TRBD2
V: TRBV20-1
size: many
length: 14

CDR3: CASSSDSQETGGTEAFF
DNA: TGTGCCAGCAGCTCCGACTCGCAAGAGACAGGGGGCACTGAAGCTTTCTTT
J: TRBJ1-1
D: TRBD1
V: TRBV6-6
size: -
length: 17

CDR3: CASSEGGYEQFF
DNA: TGTGCCAGCAGTGAAGGGGGGTATGAGCAGTTCTTC
J: TRBJ2-1
D: -
V: TRBV6-1
size: many
length: 12

CDR3: CASSLRLAGDQETQYF
DNA: TGTGCCAGCAGCTTGAGATTAGCCGGGGACCAAGAGACCCAGTACTTC
J: TRBJ2-5
D: -
V: TRBV5-4
size: once
length: 16

CDR3: CASRWVRGSPGDYEQYF
DNA: TGCGCCAGCAGATGGGTTAGGGGCTCTCCCGGAGACTACGAGCAGTACTTC
J: TRBJ2-7
D: -
V: TRBV10-1
size: many
length: 17

CDR3: CATSDFGAAVMRKLFF
DNA: TGTGCCACCAGTGATTTTGGGGCAGCAGTAATGAGGAAACTGTTTTTT
J: TRBJ1-4
D: -
V: TRBV24-1
size: once
length: 16

CDR3: CASSPGADTQYF
DNA: TGTGCCAGCAGCCCGGGGGCAGATACGCAGTATTTT
J: TRBJ2-3
D: -
V: TRBV12-3/TRBV12-4
size: many
length: 12

CDR3: CASSLRSNSYGYTF
DNA: TGTGCCAGCAGTTTAAGGTCTAACAGCTATGGCTACACCTTC
J: TRBJ1-2
D: -
V: TRBV12-3/TRBV12-4
size: many
length: 14

CDR3: CASSESSGQGLSYF
DNA: TGTGCCAGCAGTGAATCCTCTGGACAGGGGCTTTCGTATTTT
J: TRBJ2-3
D: TRBD1
V: TRBV6-1
size: once
length: 14

CDR3: CASRGQANTGELFF
DNA: TGTGCCAGTAGAGGACAGGCGAACACCGGGGAGCTGTTTTTT
J: TRBJ2-2
D: TRBD1
V: TRBV19
size: many
length: 14

CDR3: CASRAGTSGYQETQYF
DNA: TGTGCCAGCAGGGCCGGGACTAGCGGCTACCAAGAGACCCAGTACTTC
J: TRBJ2-5
D: TRBD2
V: TRBV11-1
size: -
length: 16

CDR3: CASSNGQGVDEQYF
DNA: TGTGCCAGCAGCAACGGACAGGGCGTCGACGAGCAGTACTTC
J: TRBJ2-7
D: TRBD1
V: TRBV11-2
size: many
length: 14

CDR3: CAISDPPGLAGVSSYNEQFF
DNA: TGTGCCATCAGTGACCCGCCGGGACTAGCGGGAGTTAGCTCCTACAATGAGCAGTTCTTC
J: TRBJ2-1
D: TRBD2
V: TRBV10-3
size: medium-sized
length: 20